This TCR beta chain was profiled in a study of CD8 T cells in Susac syndrome (dated by TCRdb to 2018 to 2020). Concerning the study at large: Repertoire sequencing was used to test whether CD8+ T cell activation and differentiation in Susac syndrome was antigen driven. Study-wide conclusions, independent of this receptor: The number of individuals in the TCR sequencing and HLA analysis was acknowledged as relatively small.

RNA was extracted using the RNeasy kit, and roughly 0.45 to 1 ug of the RNA was reverse transcribed with random hexamers. The immunoSEQ multiplex PCR assay, which covers 54 Vbeta and 13 Jbeta segments, was used to amplify TCR beta CDR3 regions. To correct PCR amplification bias, a synthetic template baseline was used for both primer optimization and computational correction. The original methods were these. Reads were annotated to V, D and J genes per IMGT and analyzed with immunoSEQ Analyzer, keeping only productive sequences. Clonality was computed as one minus Shannon entropy normalized by log2 of the number of productive unique sequences. For each patient and control, public and private clones were evaluated among the 100 most prevalent clones. A clone was defined as Susac-specific if it was absent from the healthy and MS cohorts, from around 960 published viral clones and from other ImmuneACCESS disease sequences. TCRdb's own reprocessing of the public reads used fastp at Q25 and MiXCR and kept productive beta chains. Rows with one shared CDR3 protein collapse into an entry with the most common genes and DNA. These V and J calls originate from TCRdb's pipeline instead of the authors' own analysis. The sample table contains 150,000 to 200,000 distinct CDR3 sequences; only one count was recorded for around 94% of them. Together, the top ten hold about 0.13% of the sample.

The junction shows trimming of 5 bases on V and 6 bases on J, and the gene matches do not reach 8 bases of it. The germline V gene (reference sequence) yields DFQATT for CDR1 and SNEGSKA for CDR2. Including the terminal cysteine and phenylalanine, the CDR3 comprises 14 residues. Only the CDR3 region is kept as DNA, spanning 42 bases read in frame from base 1. In the case of this clonotype: The target of this receptor is not known. The sample holds no much larger clone one base away, and base qualities are not on file.

High-throughput TCR beta sequencing profiled peripheral blood CD8+ and CD4+ T cells from healthy donors, Susac syndrome patients and multiple sclerosis patients. Healthy donors were age- and sex-matched controls. CD8+ TEMRA cells were enriched by FACS, while bulk CD8+ and CD4+ T cells were purified by magnetic negative isolation. Blood was drawn into EDTA tubes, processed within 24 hours, and PBMCs were isolated by density gradient centrifugation. PBMCs intended for TCR sequencing were cryopreserved in liquid nitrogen and were subsequently thawed in a 37 degrees C water bath. The sorted or isolated CD4+, CD8+ and CD8+ TEMRA cells reached a purity of at least 90%.

The sequence is built from TRBV20-1 and TRBJ2-3; TRBD1 aligns with 10 central bases. Input material: CD4+ T cells from PBMCs. This receptor was identified in a human donor in good health. The DNA sequence is given as TGCAGTGCTCCTCGACAGGGGGCGCGTGATACGCAGTATTTT. The resulting protein is CSAPRQGARDTQYF.